This note documents a single TCR beta chain sequence. Its antigen is currently unknown. This sample is part of a study of long-term antiretroviral therapy in people with HIV. Study-level points and caveats: Controls had broader CDR3 length ranges than HIV repertoires did. The ART regimens used between about 2003 and 2018 may be less effective than current ones.

The V gene's germline CDR1 is SGHTA and CDR2 FQGNSA. The germline V and J ends were trimmed by 1 base and 7 bases, with 13 bases remaining between them. The CDR3 is made up of 15 amino acids. Researchers ran immunoSEQ v3.0 at survey level. This table comes from immunoSEQ multiplex PCR, and its TCRdb copy is limited to in-frame clones, with some not included. The table includes 15,000 to 20,000 clones, roughly 80% detected once. This clonotype was sampled from a woman younger than 30 with HIV. Sequencing was performed on unsorted PBMCs, taken 0.6 years after starting antiretroviral therapy. The J gene is TRBJ1-4, the V gene TRBV7-2; the D gene is possibly TRBD1 (5 bases). The CDR3 region is CASSLGQGDFEKLFF. CDR3 sequence (DNA): TGTGCCAGCAGCTTAGGGCAGGGTGATTTTGAAAAACTGTTTTTT.